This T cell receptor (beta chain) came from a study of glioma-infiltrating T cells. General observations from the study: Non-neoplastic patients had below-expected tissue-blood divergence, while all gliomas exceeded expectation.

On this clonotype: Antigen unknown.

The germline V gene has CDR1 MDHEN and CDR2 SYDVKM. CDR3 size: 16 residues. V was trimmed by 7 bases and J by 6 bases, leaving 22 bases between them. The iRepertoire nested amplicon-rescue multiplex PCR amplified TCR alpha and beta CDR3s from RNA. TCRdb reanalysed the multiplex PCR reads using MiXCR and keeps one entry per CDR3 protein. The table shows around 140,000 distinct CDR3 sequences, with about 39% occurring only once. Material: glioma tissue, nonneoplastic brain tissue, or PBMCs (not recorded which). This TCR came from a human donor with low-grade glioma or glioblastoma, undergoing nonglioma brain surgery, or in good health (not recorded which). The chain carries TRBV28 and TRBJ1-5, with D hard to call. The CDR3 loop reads CASNVRGKGASQPQHF. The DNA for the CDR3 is TGTGCCAGCAATGTCCGTGGAAAGGGTGCGAGTCAGCCCCAGCATTTT.